A selection of T cell receptor beta chains follows, all from one sample in a study of shared clonotypes between healthy human individuals. TCRdb keeps only in-frame clones here, not all; method: immunoSEQ multiplex PCR. Among approximately 2.3 million clones listed, about 92% were seen once. Sequences were obtained from naive CD4+ T cells from PBMCs. These receptors were obtained from a young man in good health. Some clones in this sample may be carry-over from other donors' samples. The CDR3 runs from the conserved cysteine through the conserved F or W. A D gene is named only where the DNA matches it firmly. Size tells how often a clone was seen (once, few, many) or the class of an expanded clone, and some rows leave it out.

clone_size | j_call | v_call | d_call | cdr3_aa | cdr3_nt
- | TRBJ2-1 | TRBV5-1 | TRBD2 | CASSQTSGTYNEQFF | TGCGCCAGCAGTCAAACTAGCGGGACGTACAATGAGCAGTTCTTC
- | TRBJ2-7 | TRBV27 | TRBD1 | CAQAGQGANEQYF | TGTGCCCAGGCCGGACAGGGGGCAAACGAGCAGTACTTC
- | TRBJ1-2 | TRBV4-3 | TRBD1 | CASSHRGTGSLAGYTF | TGCGCCAGCAGCCACAGAGGGACAGGGTCATTGGCTGGCTACACCTTC
- | TRBJ1-5 | TRBV7-9 | - | CASSLIGQPQHF | TGTGCCAGCAGCTTAATCGGACAGCCCCAGCATTTT
- | TRBJ2-1 | TRBV10-3 | - | CAISESRGASGLRSSYNEQFF | TGTGCCATCAGTGAGTCCAGGGGGGCTAGCGGACTTAGATCTTCCTACAATGAGCAGTTCTTC
- | TRBJ1-4 | TRBV2 | - | CASSGGQRWEKLFF | TGTGCCAGCAGTGGCGGACAGAGGTGGGAAAAACTGTTTTTT
few | TRBJ1-1 | TRBV18 | - | CASSPRMNTEAFF | TGTGCCAGCTCACCACGTATGAACACTGAAGCTTTCTTT
- | TRBJ1-1 | TRBV19 | - | CASSLYREFTEAFF | TGTGCCAGTAGTCTCTACAGGGAATTTACTGAAGCTTTCTTT
- | TRBJ2-1 | TRBV30 | - | CAWSGTPRASYNEQFF | TGTGCCTGGAGTGGTACCCCTAGAGCAAGTTACAATGAGCAGTTCTTC
- | TRBJ1-1 | TRBV25-1 | - | CASSRDGTGAFF | TGTGCCAGCAGTCGGGACGGGACGGGAGCTTTCTTT
- | TRBJ2-2 | TRBV5-4 | - | CASTIGRGEGTGELFF | TGTGCCAGCACGATCGGCCGGGGCGAGGGGACCGGGGAGCTGTTTTTT
- | TRBJ1-4 | TRBV30 | - | CAWGGPGGSTNEKLFF | TGTGCCTGGGGGGGACCAGGCGGATCAACTAATGAAAAACTGTTTTTT
- | TRBJ1-5 | TRBV7-9 | - | CASSAEVSGPVHSNQPQHF | TGTGCCAGCAGCGCAGAGGTGTCAGGGCCCGTACATAGCAATCAGCCCCAGCATTTT
- | TRBJ2-7 | TRBV5-5 | TRBD2 | CASSNPLAGQYEQYF | TGTGCCAGCAGCAACCCACTAGCGGGGCAATACGAGCAGTACTTC
- | TRBJ2-7 | TRBV28 | TRBD1 | CASSPGVTGGYEQYF | TGTGCCAGCAGCCCGGGCGTTACAGGGGGCTACGAGCAGTACTTC
- | TRBJ2-1 | TRBV28 | TRBD2 | CASSLPSGRGYNEQFF | TGTGCCAGCAGTCTCCCTAGCGGAAGGGGATACAATGAGCAGTTCTTC
- | TRBJ1-5 | TRBV9 | TRBD1 | CASSADRGLPKSNQPQHF | TGTGCCAGCAGCGCGGACAGGGGGCTACCTAAGAGCAATCAGCCCCAGCATTTT
- | TRBJ1-2 | TRBV14 | - | CASSRGGGSDYGYTF | TGTGCCAGCAGTAGAGGCGGAGGGAGTGACTATGGCTACACCTTC
- | TRBJ2-5 | TRBV7-2 | TRBD1 | CASSQRDRGKGTQYF | TGTGCCAGCAGCCAACGGGACAGGGGCAAGGGGACCCAGTACTTC
- | TRBJ1-2 | TRBV6-1 | - | CASSGGLGEYGIGYTF | TGTGCCAGCAGTGGAGGTCTGGGGGAGTACGGTATAGGCTACACCTTC
- | TRBJ1-2 | TRBV29-1 | TRBD1 | CSVGYYRGFYGYTF | TGCAGCGTTGGGTATTACAGGGGCTTCTATGGCTACACCTTC
- | TRBJ2-1 | TRBV5-1 | TRBD2 | CASSGGAGVIDEQFF | TGCGCCAGCAGCGGGGGAGCGGGAGTGATCGATGAGCAGTTCTTC
- | TRBJ2-5 | TRBV27 | TRBD2 | CASSFGGDPETQYF | TGTGCCAGCAGTTTCGGGGGGGATCCAGAGACCCAGTACTTC